The rows below give T cell receptor beta chains drawn from one sample of a study of blood T cell repertoires in COVID-19. The assay was immunoSEQ multiplex PCR, and TCRdb's table has in-frame clones only and misses some. Among 140,000 or so clones listed, 87% were seen once. The specimen was peripheral blood. These receptors all come from a woman in her forties or fifties with acute or convalescent COVID-19. Each CDR3 is given with its conserved first and last residue. The D gene is left open where the match is weak. Not all rows give a size; the values are once, few, many and, for expanded clones, a class.

CDR3nt,CDR3aa,j_gene,v_gene,abundance,d_gene
TGTGCCAGTAGTATTGGGGGCAGGGCCAAAAACATTCAGTACTTC,CASSIGGRAKNIQYF,TRBJ2-4,TRBV19,.,.
TGTGCCTGGAGGCCCCCAGGGGGTAGGAGTTCACCCCTCCACTTT,CAWRPPGGRSSPLHF,TRBJ1-6,TRBV30,.,TRBD1
TGTGCCAGCAGCTTACTAGCCTCTAGCACAGATACGCAGTATTTT,CASSLLASSTDTQYF,TRBJ2-3,TRBV7-3,.,.
TGTGCCAGCAGCTTACCGGCAGTGACGGGGGAGCAGTTCTTC,CASSLPAVTGEQFF,TRBJ2-1,TRBV7-3,.,.
TGTGCCAGCTCACCAAGACAGGCGAACACCGGGGAGCTGTTTTTT,CASSPRQANTGELFF,TRBJ2-2,TRBV18,.,.
TGTGCCTGGAGAGGAGGTGAAAAACTGTTTTTT,CAWRGGEKLFF,TRBJ1-4,TRBV30,.,.
TGTGCCAGCAGCTTATTGCCGGAGACAACTAATGAAAAACTGTTTTTT,CASSLLPETTNEKLFF,TRBJ1-4,TRBV13,.,.
TGTGCCTGGAGTGTACGGGGGTACACAGATACGCAGTATTTT,CAWSVRGYTDTQYF,TRBJ2-3,TRBV30,.,.
TGTGCCAGCAGTACGGGACAGGGGGCGCACCCTGAAGCTTTCTTT,CASSTGQGAHPEAFF,TRBJ1-1,TRBV6-5,.,TRBD1
TGCGCCAGCAGCTTGGGACAGGGCTTAGGAAACACCATATATTTT,CASSLGQGLGNTIYF,TRBJ1-3,TRBV5-1,.,TRBD1
TGTGCCACCAGGGGGGACTGGGGGAATTCACCCCTCCACTTT,CATRGDWGNSPLHF,TRBJ1-6,TRBV6-5,.,TRBD1
TGTGCCATCAGTGCCACAGGGGACAATTCACCCCTCCACTTT,CAISATGDNSPLHF,TRBJ1-6,TRBV10-3,once,TRBD1
TGTGCCAGCAGTGAAGATAGCGGGGGGGCCAATGAGCAGTTCTTC,CASSEDSGGANEQFF,TRBJ2-1,TRBV6-4,.,TRBD2
TGTGCCAGTAGGACAGGGGTATCTGGAAACACCATATATTTT,CASRTGVSGNTIYF,TRBJ1-3,TRBV19,.,TRBD1
TGTGCCAGTAGTATATTACTAGGGCTTAGCACAGATACGCAGTATTTT,CASSILLGLSTDTQYF,TRBJ2-3,TRBV19,.,.
TGCGCCAGCAGCGCCTGGACAGGGCGCCAAGAGACCCAGTACTTC,CASSAWTGRQETQYF,TRBJ2-5,TRBV5-1,.,TRBD1
TGTGCCATCGCAGGGTACCATGACTCCTACAATGAGCAGTTCTTC,CAIAGYHDSYNEQFF,TRBJ2-1,TRBV10-3,.,.
TGCGCCAGCAGTGTTTTAATGGGGGGGAGTTACAATGAGCAGTTCTTC,CASSVLMGGSYNEQFF,TRBJ2-1,TRBV10-2,.,TRBD2
TGTGCCTGGAGTGGGGGGGGAGGCAATCAGCCCCAGCATTTT,CAWSGGGGNQPQHF,TRBJ1-5,TRBV30,.,.
TGTGCCAGCAGCCGGACACAGGGGTGGGAGCAGTACTTC,CASSRTQGWEQYF,TRBJ2-7,TRBV27,.,TRBD1
TGTGCCAGCAGCTTGGCCGGGACTAGCGGCTACGAGCAGTACTTC,CASSLAGTSGYEQYF,TRBJ2-7,TRBV5-5,.,TRBD2
TGTGCCAGCAGTGAGAACACTCTAGGCTCCTACGAGCAGTACTTC,CASSENTLGSYEQYF,TRBJ2-7,TRBV2,.,.
TGTGCCAGCAGTTACTCGGGGGCTACGAGTTCACCCCTCCACTTT,CASSYSGATSSPLHF,TRBJ1-6,TRBV6-5,once,.
TGTGCCAGCAGCAAAGGGCTAGCGGGGACCTACGAGCAGTACTTC,CASSKGLAGTYEQYF,TRBJ2-7,TRBV3-1/TRBV3-2,.,TRBD2
TGCGCCAGCAGCTTGACTGAGACCCAGTACTTC,CASSLTETQYF,TRBJ2-5,TRBV5-1,.,.
TGTGCCAGCAGGCCGGGAATGTACAATGAGCAGTTCTTC,CASRPGMYNEQFF,TRBJ2-1,TRBV6-5,.,.
TGTGCCAGCAGCGTTGGGAGCGATGAGCAGTTCTTC,CASSVGSDEQFF,TRBJ2-1,TRBV9,once,.
TGTGCCAGCTCACCACAGCAGGGGGCTAGCAATGAGCAGTTCTTC,CASSPQQGASNEQFF,TRBJ2-1,TRBV18,.,TRBD1
TGTGCCAGCAGCCCCCCGGTGGCTAGCGGGAGGGCGGATGAGCAGTTCTTC,CASSPPVASGRADEQFF,TRBJ2-1,TRBV4-2,.,TRBD2
TGTGCCAGCAGCAGCCAGGGTGGGGCCGGGGAGCTGTTTTTT,CASSSQGGAGELFF,TRBJ2-2,TRBV7-3,.,.
TGTGCCAGCAGCGTCATCACAGGGGACGGCTACACCTTC,CASSVITGDGYTF,TRBJ1-2,TRBV9,.,TRBD1